Below, one T cell receptor (beta chain) is given with its context. Sequencing used immunoSEQ multiplex PCR; TCRdb keeps in-frame clones, though not all of them. The sample yields around 77,000 clones, 90% to 95% seen once. Germline CDR1 reads LNHNV; CDR2 reads YYDKDF (reference sequence). The CDR3 has 16 residues. The trim removed 1 base at V and 5 bases at J, leaving 5 bases unmatched. This sample is drawn from a study of T cell changes during pregnancy in multiple sclerosis. The V gene is TRBV15, the J gene TRBJ2-1; TRBD2 aligns across 10 bases. The clonotype was recovered from a female donor in good health, enrolled as a control in a pregnancy study. The sequencing here drew on peripheral blood, taken in the third trimester of pregnancy. This chain's CDR3 is CATSRVGSGGNNEQFF. As DNA, the CDR3 is TGTGCCACCAGCAGAGTCGGTAGCGGGGGGAACAATGAGCAGTTCTTC.